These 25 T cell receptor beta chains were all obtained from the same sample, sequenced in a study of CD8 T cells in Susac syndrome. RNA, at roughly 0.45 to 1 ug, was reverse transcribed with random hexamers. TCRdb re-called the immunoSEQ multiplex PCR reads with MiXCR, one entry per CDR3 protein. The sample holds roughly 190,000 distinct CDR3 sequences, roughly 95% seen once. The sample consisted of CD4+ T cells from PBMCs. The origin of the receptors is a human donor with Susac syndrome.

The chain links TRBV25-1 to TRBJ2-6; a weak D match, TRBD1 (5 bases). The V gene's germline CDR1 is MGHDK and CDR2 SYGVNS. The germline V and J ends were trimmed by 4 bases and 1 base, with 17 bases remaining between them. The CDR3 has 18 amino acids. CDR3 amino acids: CASSGPSSTASGANVLTF. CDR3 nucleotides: TGTGCCAGCAGTGGCCCCTCCTCGACAGCGTCTGGGGCCAACGTCCTGACTTTC. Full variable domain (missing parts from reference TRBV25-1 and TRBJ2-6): EADIYQTPRYLVIGTGKKITLECSQTMGHDKMYWYQQDPGMELHLIHYSYGVNSTEKGDLSSESTVSRIRTEHFPLTLESARPSHTSQYLCASSGPSSTASGANVLTFGAGSRLTVL.

CDR3 region: CSARDSPGQFLNTEAFF. For the CDR3, the DNA is TGCAGTGCTAGAGATTCCCCCGGACAGTTTCTTAACACTGAAGCTTTCTTT. V and J are TRBV20-1 and TRBJ1-1, with D possibly being TRBD1 (6 bases). Looked up from germline, CDR1 is DFQATT and CDR2 is SNEGSKA (reference sequence). This CDR3 has 17 amino acids. The V gene lost 0 bases and the J gene lost 2 bases, with 19 bases spanning the gap.

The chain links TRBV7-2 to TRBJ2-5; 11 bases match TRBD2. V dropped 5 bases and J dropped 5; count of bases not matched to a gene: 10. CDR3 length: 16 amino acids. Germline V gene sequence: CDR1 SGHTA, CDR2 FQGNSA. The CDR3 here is CASSMNSGGAGETQYF. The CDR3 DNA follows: TGTGCCAGCAGCATGAATAGCGGGGGGGCCGGGGAGACCCAGTACTTC.

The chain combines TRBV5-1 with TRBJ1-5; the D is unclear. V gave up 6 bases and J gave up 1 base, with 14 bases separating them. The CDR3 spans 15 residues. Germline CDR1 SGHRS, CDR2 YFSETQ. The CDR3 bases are TGCGCCAGCAAACCGGACTCAACGAGCAATCAGCCCCAGCATTTT. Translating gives CASKPDSTSNQPQHF.

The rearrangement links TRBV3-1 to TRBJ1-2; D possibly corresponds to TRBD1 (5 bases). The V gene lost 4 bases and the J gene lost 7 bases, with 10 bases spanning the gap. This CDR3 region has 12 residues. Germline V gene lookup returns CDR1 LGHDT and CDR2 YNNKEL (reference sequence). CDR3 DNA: TGTGCCAGCAGCCGACAGTGGCTTGGCTACACCTTC. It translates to CASSRQWLGYTF.

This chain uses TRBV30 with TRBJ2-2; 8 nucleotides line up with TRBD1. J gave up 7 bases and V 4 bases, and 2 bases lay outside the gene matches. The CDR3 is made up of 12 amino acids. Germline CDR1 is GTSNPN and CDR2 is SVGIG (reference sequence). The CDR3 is CAWTGGIGELFF. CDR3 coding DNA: TGTGCCTGGACAGGGGGCATCGGGGAGCTGTTTTTT.

CDR3 protein: CASSVTPPETQYF. In DNA form, the CDR3 reads TGTGCCAGCAGCGTAACCCCCCCCGAGACCCAGTACTTC. The chain joins TRBV9 to TRBJ2-5, with D hard to call. Germline lookup yields CDR1 SGDLS and CDR2 YYNGEE. This CDR3 has 13 amino acids. Trimming stripped 1 base from V and 5 bases from J, with 9 bases between.

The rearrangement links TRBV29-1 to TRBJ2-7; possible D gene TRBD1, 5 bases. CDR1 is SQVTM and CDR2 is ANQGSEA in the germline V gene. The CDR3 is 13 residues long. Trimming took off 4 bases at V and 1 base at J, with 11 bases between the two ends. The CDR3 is CSVAVAGSYEQYF. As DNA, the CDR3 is TGCAGCGTTGCCGTGGCAGGGTCCTACGAGCAGTACTTC.

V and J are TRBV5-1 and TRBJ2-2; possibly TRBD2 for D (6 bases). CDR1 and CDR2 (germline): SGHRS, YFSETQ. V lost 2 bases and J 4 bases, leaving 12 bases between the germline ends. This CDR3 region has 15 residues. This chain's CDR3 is CASSFEGGVTGELFF. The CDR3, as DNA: TGCGCCAGCAGCTTCGAGGGAGGAGTCACCGGGGAGCTGTTTTTT. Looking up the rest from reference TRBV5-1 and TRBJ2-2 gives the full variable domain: KAGVTQTPRYLIKTRGQQVTLSCSPISGHRSVSWYQQTPGQGLQFLFEYFSETQRNKGNFPGRFSGRQFSNSRSEMNVSTLELGDSALYLCASSFEGGVTGELFFGEGSRLTVL.

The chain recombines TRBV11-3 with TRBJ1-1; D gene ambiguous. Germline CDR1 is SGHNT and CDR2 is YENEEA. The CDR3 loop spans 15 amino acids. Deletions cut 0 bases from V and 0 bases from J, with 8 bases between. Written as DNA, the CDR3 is TGTGCCAGCAGCTTAGATGCCGGTTTGAACACTGAAGCTTTCTTT. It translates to CASSLDAGLNTEAFF.

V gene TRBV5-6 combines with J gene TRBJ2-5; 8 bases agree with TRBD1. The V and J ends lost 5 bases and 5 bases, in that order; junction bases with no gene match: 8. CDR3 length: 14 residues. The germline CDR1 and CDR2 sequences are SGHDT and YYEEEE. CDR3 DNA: TGTGCCAGCAGTCGGACAGGGAATACGGAGACCCAGTACTTC. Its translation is CASSRTGNTETQYF.

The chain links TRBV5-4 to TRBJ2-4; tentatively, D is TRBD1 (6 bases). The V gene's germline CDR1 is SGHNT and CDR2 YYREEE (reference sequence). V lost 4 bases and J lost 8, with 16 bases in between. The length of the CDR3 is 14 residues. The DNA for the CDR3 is TGTGCCAGCAGCCCCGCAGGGGTAGGAGACATTCAGTACTTC. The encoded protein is CASSPAGVGDIQYF.

CDR3: CASSYSRGTEAFF. The CDR3 coding sequence is TGTGCCAGCAGTTACTCTAGGGGGACTGAAGCTTTCTTT. The chain combines TRBV6-5 with TRBJ1-1; a weak D match, TRBD1 (6 bases). Per the germline V gene, CDR1 is MNHEY and CDR2 is SVGAGI. The CDR3 runs 13 residues. Deletions cut 0 bases from V and 5 bases from J, with 7 bases between.

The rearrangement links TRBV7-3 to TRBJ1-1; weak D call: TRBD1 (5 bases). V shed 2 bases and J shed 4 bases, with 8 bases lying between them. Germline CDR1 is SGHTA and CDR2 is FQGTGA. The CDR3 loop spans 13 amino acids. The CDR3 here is CASSLGGTTEAFF. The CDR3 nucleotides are TGTGCCAGCAGCTTAGGAGGGACCACTGAAGCTTTCTTT.

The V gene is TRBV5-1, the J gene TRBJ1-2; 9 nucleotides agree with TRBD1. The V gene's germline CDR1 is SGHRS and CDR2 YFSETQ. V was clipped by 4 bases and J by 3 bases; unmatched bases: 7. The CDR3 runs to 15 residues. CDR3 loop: CASSLTGGRDYGYTF. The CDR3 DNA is TGCGCCAGCAGCCTTACAGGGGGCCGCGACTATGGCTACACCTTC.

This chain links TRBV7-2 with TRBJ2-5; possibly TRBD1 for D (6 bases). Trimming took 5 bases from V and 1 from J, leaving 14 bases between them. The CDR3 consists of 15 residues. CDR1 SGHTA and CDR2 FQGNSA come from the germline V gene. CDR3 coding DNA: TGTGCCAGCAGCCAAATCCAGGACAGCCAAGAGACCCAGTACTTC. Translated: CASSQIQDSQETQYF.

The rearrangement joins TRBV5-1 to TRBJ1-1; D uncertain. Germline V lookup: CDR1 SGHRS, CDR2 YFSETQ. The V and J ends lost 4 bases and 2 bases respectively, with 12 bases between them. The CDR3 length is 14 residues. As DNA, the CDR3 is TGCGCCAGCAGCCCCAGTATCGATAACACTGAAGCTTTCTTT. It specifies CASSPSIDNTEAFF.

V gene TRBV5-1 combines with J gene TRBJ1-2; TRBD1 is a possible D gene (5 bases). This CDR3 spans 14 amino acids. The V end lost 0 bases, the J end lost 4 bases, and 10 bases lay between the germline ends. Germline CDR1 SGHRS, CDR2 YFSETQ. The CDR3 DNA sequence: TGCGCCAGCAGCTTGGGGGACGGACTCTATGGCTACACCTTC. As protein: CASSLGDGLYGYTF.

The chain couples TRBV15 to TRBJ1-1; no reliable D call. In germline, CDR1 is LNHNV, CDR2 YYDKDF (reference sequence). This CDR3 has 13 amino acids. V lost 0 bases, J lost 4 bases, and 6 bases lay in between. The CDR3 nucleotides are TGTGCCACCAGCAGAGATCGGAGCACTGAAGCTTTCTTT. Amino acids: CATSRDRSTEAFF.

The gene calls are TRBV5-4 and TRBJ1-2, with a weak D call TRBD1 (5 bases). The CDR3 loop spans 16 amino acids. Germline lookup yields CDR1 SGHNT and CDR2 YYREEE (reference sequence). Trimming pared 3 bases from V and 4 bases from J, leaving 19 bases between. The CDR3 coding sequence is TGTGCCAGCAGCTCGGACGGCGGGACGTCTCGCTATGGCTACACCTTC. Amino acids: CASSSDGGTSRYGYTF.

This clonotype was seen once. The chain's CDR3 is CASSVQGGNTIYF. CDR3 DNA sequence: TGTGCCAGCAGCGTACAGGGAGGAAACACCATATATTTT. The gene calls are TRBV9 and TRBJ1-3; perhaps TRBD1 as D (5 bases). Trimming took off 1 base at V and 4 bases at J, with 6 bases between the two ends. The CDR3 is 13 residues long. CDR1 is SGDLS, CDR2 YYNGEE, per germline.

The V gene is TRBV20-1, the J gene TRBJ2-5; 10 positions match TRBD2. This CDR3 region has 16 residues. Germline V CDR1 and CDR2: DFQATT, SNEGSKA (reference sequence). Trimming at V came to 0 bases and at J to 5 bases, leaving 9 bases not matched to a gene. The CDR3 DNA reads TGCAGTGCTAGAGATCCGCTAGCGGGGGAGGTGGAGACCCAGTACTTC. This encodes CSARDPLAGEVETQYF.

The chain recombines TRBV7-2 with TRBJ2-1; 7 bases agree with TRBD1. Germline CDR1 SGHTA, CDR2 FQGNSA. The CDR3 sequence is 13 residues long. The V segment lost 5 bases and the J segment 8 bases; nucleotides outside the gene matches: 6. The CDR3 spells CASSPDRDHEQFF. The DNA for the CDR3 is TGTGCCAGCAGCCCCGACAGGGACCATGAGCAGTTCTTC. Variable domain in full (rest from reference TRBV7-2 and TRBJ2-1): GAGVSQSPSNKVTEKGKDVELRCDPISGHTALYWYRQSLGQGLEFLIYFQGNSAPDKSGLPSDRFSAERTGGSVSTLTIQRTQQEDSAVYLCASSPDRDHEQFFGPGTRLTVL.

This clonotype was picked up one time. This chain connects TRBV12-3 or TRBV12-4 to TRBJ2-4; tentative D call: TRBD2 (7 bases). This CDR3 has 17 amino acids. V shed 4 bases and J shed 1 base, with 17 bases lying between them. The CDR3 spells CASSSPLGGLAKNIQYF. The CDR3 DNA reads TGTGCCAGCAGTTCACCCTTGGGGGGGCTGGCCAAAAACATTCAGTACTTC.

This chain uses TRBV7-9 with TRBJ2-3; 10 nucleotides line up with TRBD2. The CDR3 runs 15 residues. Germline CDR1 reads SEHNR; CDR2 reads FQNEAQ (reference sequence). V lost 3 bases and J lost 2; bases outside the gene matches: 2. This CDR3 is CASSFLAGATDTQYF. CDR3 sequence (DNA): TGTGCCAGCAGCTTCCTAGCGGGGGCCACAGATACGCAGTATTTT.